The clone carrying this T cell receptor (beta chain) was counted a few times. The sample originates from a study of blood T cell repertoires in COVID-19. Per the original data handling: For nucleated cells, counts were estimated from reference gene primer amplification. Generated by immunoSEQ multiplex PCR, the TCRdb table keeps only in-frame clones and is missing some. The V and J calls and clone size come from that table; D and trimming were worked out from the DNA. The sample comprises roughly 200,000 clones, 86% of which are singletons, and 3% to 4.5% rests with the top ten. CDR3 length: 13 residues. Germline lookup yields CDR1 LNHDA and CDR2 SQIVND (reference sequence). Between the trimmed V and J ends, which lost 4 bases and 2 bases, there was a span of 6 bases.

Source material: PBMCs or T cells enriched from blood (not recorded which). The chain combines TRBV19 with TRBJ1-3, with D possibly matching TRBD1 (6 bases). The sequence derives from a middle-aged woman with acute COVID-19. CDR3 sequence: CASSRGPGNTIYF. CDR3 in DNA: TGTGCCAGTAGTAGGGGGCCTGGAAACACCATATATTTT.